This T cell receptor (beta chain) was sequenced for a study of patients and donors after allogeneic stem cell transplantation. MiXCR, applied by TCRdb to the RT-PCR reads, yields one record per CDR3 protein. The table includes around 90,000 distinct CDR3 sequences, roughly 48% detected once. The sample taken for sequencing was blood, either unsorted or a sorted T cell fraction (not recorded which). The receptor was isolated from a human donor who was either an allogeneic HSCT recipient or a stem cell or donor lymphocyte infusion donor (not recorded which). It is not recorded whose cells these are; they may come from a transplant donor.

The CDR3 nucleotides read TGTGCCAGCAGTTCCCAGGTCCCAGGGGTTAATTCACCCCTCCACTTT. As protein: CASSSQVPGVNSPLHF. V is TRBV12-3 or TRBV12-4 and J is TRBJ1-6, with TRBD1 as a possible D gene (6 bases). CDR3 length equals 16 residues. V lost 4 bases and J lost 6, with 16 bases in between.